The rows below give T cell receptor beta chains drawn from one sample of a study of glioma-infiltrating T cells. In TCRdb, the multiplex PCR reads were re-called with MiXCR into one record per CDR3 protein. The table lists more than 20,000 distinct CDR3 sequences, around 24% of them singletons. Input material: glioma tissue, nonneoplastic brain tissue, or PBMCs (not recorded which). These receptor sequences come from a human donor with low-grade glioma or glioblastoma, undergoing nonglioma brain surgery, or in good health (not recorded which). Each CDR3 is given with its conserved first and last residue. A D gene is named only where the DNA matches it firmly. Clone size is given for some rows only: seen once, a few or many times, or a class if the clone is expanded.

clone size | J gene | V gene | D gene | CDR3 DNA | CDR3 protein
- | TRBJ2-5 | TRBV28 | TRBD2 | TGTGCCAGCAGTTTATGGACAGCGGGAGCTACGGAGACCCAGTACTTC | CASSLWTAGATETQYF
- | TRBJ1-2 | TRBV2 | - | TGTGCCAGCAGTCCCCAGGGACAAGGGGCCCACGGCTACACCTTC | CASSPQGQGAHGYTF
many | TRBJ1-2 | TRBV28 | TRBD1 | TGTGCCAGCAACCGACAGGGGGGGGATGGCTACACCTTC | CASNRQGGDGYTF
many | TRBJ2-7 | TRBV6-1 | TRBD1 | TGTGCCAGCAGTAAAGACAGGGCGATTTACGAGCAGTACTTC | CASSKDRAIYEQYF
many | TRBJ2-7 | TRBV20-1 | TRBD2 | TGCAGTGCGCAGACTAGCGGGGGGCGAAATTCCTACGAGCAGTACTTC | CSAQTSGGRNSYEQYF
- | TRBJ2-7 | TRBV14 | - | TGTGCCAGCAGCTCCCGTGGTCTTATACACAATGAGCAGTACTTC | CASSSRGLIHNEQYF
few | TRBJ2-4 | TRBV18 | - | TGTGCCAGCTCACCCACCCGAGCAGGGGTAAACATTCAGTACTTC | CASSPTRAGVNIQYF
many | TRBJ2-7 | TRBV20-1 | TRBD1 | TGCAGTGCTAGCCCGACAGGGGACTACGAGCAGTACTTC | CSASPTGDYEQYF
many | TRBJ1-5 | TRBV2 | TRBD1 | TGTGCCAGCAGTTTAGGGACAGTTGAGAGCAATCAGCCCCAGCATTTT | CASSLGTVESNQPQHF
many | TRBJ2-1 | TRBV4-1 | TRBD2 | TGCGCCAGCAGCCGTAGCGGGGGGCTTTACAATGAGCAGTTCTTC | CASSRSGGLYNEQFF
many | TRBJ2-7 | TRBV6-1 | TRBD1 | TGTGCCAGCAGTACACCGGGACAGGGGATCTACGAGCAGTACTTC | CASSTPGQGIYEQYF
many | TRBJ1-4 | TRBV6-2/TRBV6-3 | - | TGTGCCACCTACGGGGATCCTAATGAAAAACTGTTTTTT | CATYGDPNEKLFF
many | TRBJ1-2 | TRBV20-1 | TRBD1 | TGCAGTGTTTGGACAGGGTCATCCGGCTACACCTTC | CSVWTGSSGYTF
few | TRBJ1-1 | TRBV10-1 | - | TGCGCCAGCAGTGATGGGGGGCAAGAGGTTCAGAACACTGAAGCTTTCTTT | CASSDGGQEVQNTEAFF
medium-sized | TRBJ2-5 | TRBV6-6 | - | TGTGCCAGCAGTTACGACGTCTCGGAGACCCAGTACTTC | CASSYDVSETQYF
few | TRBJ1-3 | TRBV7-2 | TRBD1 | TGTGCCAGCAGCTTATTAACAGGGGCCTACTCTGGAAACACCATATATTTT | CASSLLTGAYSGNTIYF
- | TRBJ2-7 | TRBV6-6 | - | TGTGCCAGCAGGAACGCACCGACGGGTGGCCACGAGCAGTACTTC | CASRNAPTGGHEQYF
- | TRBJ1-2 | TRBV6-1 | - | TGTGCCCTCGGTGGGAACTATGGCTACACCTTC | CALGGNYGYTF
many | TRBJ2-7 | TRBV19 | - | TGTGCCAGTAGTATTGGGCCATCTAGCTCCTACGAGCAGTACTTC | CASSIGPSSSYEQYF
- | TRBJ1-1 | TRBV7-6 | - | TGTGCCAGCAGCTCCCGCCGTGGAGCCCAAGGGTACACTGAAGCTTTCTTT | CASSSRRGAQGYTEAFF
- | TRBJ2-5 | TRBV18 | - | TGTGCCAGCTCACCGGCCAGTCAAGAGACCCAGTACTTC | CASSPASQETQYF
many | TRBJ1-4 | TRBV20-1 | - | TGCAGTGCCGTTTCGACAGGCACTAATGAAAAACTGTTTTTT | CSAVSTGTNEKLFF
- | TRBJ1-1 | TRBV19 | TRBD1 | TGTGCCAGTAGTAAGGGGACAGGTTCCATGAACACTGAAGCTTTCTTT | CASSKGTGSMNTEAFF
- | TRBJ2-1 | TRBV29-1 | - | TGCAGCGTTGGTCGGATAGTAGCCAATGAGCAGTTCTTC | CSVGRIVANEQFF
- | TRBJ1-1 | TRBV12-3/TRBV12-4 | - | TGTGCCAGCAGTTTATGGGGCAGGGGCACTGAAGCTTTCTTT | CASSLWGRGTEAFF
many | TRBJ2-1 | TRBV6-4 | - | TGTGCCAGCAGCCCAAACCCCCCCGGGGGTGAGCAGTTCTTC | CASSPNPPGGEQFF
- | TRBJ1-2 | TRBV27 | - | TGTGCCAGCGGGCGTGGGGGGCTAAACTATAACTACACCTTC | CASGRGGLNYNYTF